This is a list of T cell receptor beta chains from one sample in a study of blood T cell repertoires in COVID-19. Method: immunoSEQ multiplex PCR; TCRdb's copy keeps in-frame clones and lacks some. The table records 300,000 or so clones, 70% to 90% of them present only once. What was sequenced was peripheral blood. These receptors all stem from a man between 65 and 85 years old with acute or convalescent COVID-19. Each CDR3 is given with its conserved first and last residue. The order of the fields is CDR3 protein, CDR3 DNA, J gene, D gene, clone size, V gene. D genes are given only for firm matches. Not every row has a clone size; where given, it reads once, few, many or a size class.

CASSLSGSTQHF | TGTGCCAGCAGCTTGAGCGGGTCCACCCAGCATTTT | TRBJ1-5 | NA | NA | TRBV7-9
CASRLGLAEDNEQFF | TGCGCCAGCCGCCTGGGGCTAGCGGAGGACAATGAGCAGTTCTTC | TRBJ2-1 | TRBD2 | NA | TRBV5-1
CASSQTPGGQETQYF | TGTGCCAGCAGCCAAACCCCGGGGGGGCAAGAGACCCAGTACTTC | TRBJ2-5 | TRBD2 | NA | TRBV3-1/TRBV3-2
CASSPTRFHTEAFF | TGTGCCAGCAGCCCCACGCGCTTCCACACTGAAGCTTTCTTT | TRBJ1-1 | NA | NA | TRBV11-3
CASSPAEVEPQHF | TGTGCCAGCAGCCCGGCTGAGGTGGAGCCCCAGCATTTT | TRBJ1-5 | NA | few | TRBV3-1/TRBV3-2
CASSHGLGGPRGYTF | TGTGCCAGCAGCCATGGATTGGGGGGTCCTCGGGGCTACACCTTC | TRBJ1-2 | NA | NA | TRBV3-1/TRBV3-2
CATRQSPWSEQYF | TGTGCCACCCGACAGAGCCCATGGAGCGAGCAGTACTTC | TRBJ2-7 | NA | NA | TRBV2
CASSFSDSYNEQFF | TGTGCCAGCAGCTTTTCAGACTCCTACAATGAGCAGTTCTTC | TRBJ2-1 | NA | NA | TRBV4-2
CASSQELPPLAGSYNEQFF | TGCGCCAGCAGCCAAGAGTTACCCCCTTTAGCGGGATCCTACAATGAGCAGTTCTTC | TRBJ2-1 | TRBD2 | NA | TRBV4-1
CASSPTGGNEQFF | TGTGCCAGCAGTCCGACAGGGGGCAACGAGCAGTTCTTC | TRBJ2-1 | TRBD1 | NA | TRBV27
CASRPPMGADTQYF | TGTGCCAGCAGACCCCCCATGGGCGCCGATACGCAGTATTTT | TRBJ2-3 | NA | NA | TRBV28
CASSLTGSVNEQYF | TGTGCCAGCAGCTTAACAGGGAGCGTGAACGAGCAGTACTTC | TRBJ2-7 | NA | NA | TRBV7-9
CASSTADSGANVLTF | TGTGCCAGTAGTACAGCGGACTCTGGGGCCAACGTCCTGACTTTC | TRBJ2-6 | NA | NA | TRBV19
CASSQSRGSGTVNEQFF | TGCGCCAGCAGCCAAAGCCGCGGTAGCGGGACGGTCAATGAGCAGTTCTTC | TRBJ2-1 | TRBD2 | once | TRBV4-3
CASGLEAGQPQHF | TGTGCTAGTGGTTTGGAGGCGGGGCAGCCCCAGCATTTT | TRBJ1-5 | NA | NA | TRBV12-5
CASAPGGSYEQYF | TGTGCCAGCGCCCCCGGGGGGTCCTACGAGCAGTACTTC | TRBJ2-7 | TRBD2 | NA | TRBV12-3/TRBV12-4
CASSTGGARETQYF | TGCGCCAGCAGCACCGGGGGGGCGAGGGAGACCCAGTACTTC | TRBJ2-5 | TRBD2 | NA | TRBV5-1
CASSLARSLDF | TGTGCCAGCAGCTTGGCCAGGTCCTTGGACTTC | TRBJ2-7 | NA | NA | TRBV5-8
CASSLGSNRGLIGYTF | TGTGCCAGCAGCTTGGGCTCGAACAGGGGGCTCATAGGCTACACCTTC | TRBJ1-2 | TRBD1 | NA | TRBV7-2
CASSLNGGNEKLFF | TGCGCCAGCAGCCTCAACGGGGGGAATGAAAAACTGTTTTTT | TRBJ1-4 | NA | few | TRBV5-1
CASSESGFSYEQYF | TGTGCCAGCAGTGAATCGGGGTTTTCCTACGAGCAGTACTTC | TRBJ2-7 | NA | NA | TRBV25-1
CASSTTGTGDSPLHF | TGTGCCAGTAGTACTACCGGGACAGGTGATTCACCCCTCCACTTT | TRBJ1-6 | TRBD1 | NA | TRBV19
CASSSGGSLRELFF | TGTGCCAGCAGTAGTGGGGGCTCATTGAGGGAGCTGTTTTTT | TRBJ2-2 | NA | NA | TRBV2
CATRVGETANTEAFF | TGTGCCACCAGAGTAGGGGAAACCGCGAACACTGAAGCTTTCTTT | TRBJ1-1 | NA | NA | TRBV19
CASSLLEEPQHF | TGTGCCAGCAGTTTATTGGAGGAGCCCCAGCATTTT | TRBJ1-5 | NA | NA | TRBV28
CASSYSSYEQYF | TGTGCCAGCAGTTATTCGTCGTACGAGCAGTACTTC | TRBJ2-7 | NA | NA | TRBV12-3/TRBV12-4
CASSKGCNSSYNEQFF | TGTGCCAGCAGCAAAGGTTGCAATAGCTCCTACAATGAGCAGTTCTTC | TRBJ2-1 | NA | NA | TRBV21-1
CASRSGLAGDQETQYF | TGCGCCAGCCGGTCGGGACTAGCGGGCGATCAAGAGACCCAGTACTTC | TRBJ2-5 | TRBD2 | NA | TRBV5-1
CASSWTVNTGELFF | TGTGCCAGCAGCTGGACAGTGAACACCGGGGAGCTGTTTTTT | TRBJ2-2 | NA | NA | TRBV5-5
CASSSRPHGGNQPQHF | TGTGCCAGCAGCTCCCGTCCGCATGGAGGCAATCAGCCCCAGCATTTT | TRBJ1-5 | NA | NA | TRBV7-7
CAISGQSAYEQYF | TGTGCCATCAGTGGACAGTCGGCCTACGAGCAGTACTTC | TRBJ2-7 | NA | few | TRBV10-3
CASSDGNRNTEAFF | TGTGCCAGCAGTGACGGCAACAGGAACACTGAAGCTTTCTTT | TRBJ1-1 | NA | NA | TRBV6-4
CATSDSQGTGETQYF | TGTGCCACCAGTGACTCTCAGGGAACCGGAGAGACCCAGTACTTC | TRBJ2-5 | NA | NA | TRBV24-1
CASSTLAGGRDEQFF | TGTGCCAGCAGTACACTAGCGGGAGGGCGGGATGAGCAGTTCTTC | TRBJ2-1 | TRBD2 | few | TRBV27
CASSLNLQGNEQFF | TGTGCCAGCAGCTTAAACCTCCAGGGAAATGAGCAGTTCTTC | TRBJ2-1 | NA | once | TRBV11-2
CASSTSTGASGELFF | TGTGCCAGCTCAACCTCCACAGGGGCGAGCGGGGAGCTGTTTTTT | TRBJ2-2 | TRBD1 | NA | TRBV18
CASRQGTEKLFF | TGTGCCAGCAGACAGGGAACGGAAAAACTGTTTTTT | TRBJ1-4 | NA | NA | TRBV6-5
CASSLPRTNEQFF | TGTGCCAGCAGCTTACCGAGAACCAATGAGCAGTTCTTC | TRBJ2-1 | NA | NA | TRBV7-2
CASSLAGARSYNEQFF | TGTGCCAGCAGCTTGGCTGGGGCCCGATCCTACAATGAGCAGTTCTTC | TRBJ2-1 | NA | NA | TRBV5-4
CASSLLGGRGASEVTAGEQYF | TGCGCCAGCAGCCTTCTCGGCGGACGGGGAGCTTCCGAAGTAACTGCCGGCGAGCAGTACTTC | TRBJ2-7 | NA | NA | TRBV4-3
CASSLRREGRYEQYF | TGTGCCAGCAGCTTAAGGCGGGAGGGCCGTTACGAGCAGTACTTC | TRBJ2-7 | TRBD2 | NA | TRBV13
CASSPRQGVTEAFF | TGTGCCAGCTCACCAAGGCAGGGTGTCACTGAAGCTTTCTTT | TRBJ1-1 | NA | NA | TRBV18
CASSLSGKRYEQYF | TGTGCCAGCAGTTTATCTGGCAAGCGGTACGAGCAGTACTTC | TRBJ2-7 | NA | few | TRBV27
CASSLRLGGVYEQYF | TGTGCCAGCAGCTTGCGGCTGGGGGGAGTCTACGAGCAGTACTTC | TRBJ2-7 | NA | few | TRBV5-6
CASSGRQGPQYF | TGTGCCAGCAGCGGCCGACAGGGTCCTCAGTACTTC | TRBJ2-4 | TRBD1 | NA | TRBV9
CASSYIQGSPNNEQFF | TGCGCCAGCAGCTACATACAGGGTAGCCCAAACAATGAGCAGTTCTTC | TRBJ2-1 | NA | NA | TRBV5-1
CASSIRVPIQQETQYF | TGTGCCAGCAGCATACGGGTCCCAATACAACAAGAGACCCAGTACTTC | TRBJ2-5 | NA | NA | TRBV21-1
CASSLTSHYEQYF | TGTGCCAGCAGTTTGACAAGCCACTACGAGCAGTACTTC | TRBJ2-7 | NA | NA | TRBV28
CASSQETSGGGANVLTF | TGTGCCAGCAGCCAAGAGACTAGCGGGGGTGGGGCCAACGTCCTGACTTTC | TRBJ2-6 | TRBD2 | many | TRBV4-2
CASSTPPSGYGYTF | TGTGCCAGCAGTACCCCCCCTTCGGGGTATGGCTACACCTTC | TRBJ1-2 | NA | NA | TRBV6-2/TRBV6-3
CASKRQPNTGELFF | TGTGCCAGCAAAAGACAGCCGAACACCGGGGAGCTGTTTTTT | TRBJ2-2 | NA | NA | TRBV6-5
CASSPQGAVTEAFF | TGCGCCAGCAGCCCTCAAGGGGCCGTCACTGAAGCTTTCTTT | TRBJ1-1 | NA | NA | TRBV5-1
CASSQVNGGTSDTQYF | TGTGCCAGCAGCCAAGTTAACGGGGGGACCTCAGATACGCAGTATTTT | TRBJ2-3 | TRBD2 | NA | TRBV4-2
CASSFHSNQPQHF | TGTGCCAGCAGTTTTCACAGTAATCAGCCCCAGCATTTT | TRBJ1-5 | NA | NA | TRBV2